The present T cell receptor (beta chain) was sequenced within a study of blood T cells in healthy people across ages. Primed by a sample-barcoded 5' primer and a J-beta primer mix, a second PCR proceeded for 7 to 11 cycles. Via MiXCR, TCRdb re-called the 5' RACE reads, giving one row per CDR3 protein. The data hold fewer than 800,000 distinct CDR3 sequences, with 45% to 50% observed a single time. Healthy Caucasians from Russia aged roughly 6 to 95 served as donors. The CDR3 is made up of 15 amino acids. The germline CDR1 and CDR2 sequences are LGHNA and YSLEER. Trimming took off 0 bases at V and 13 bases at J, with 21 bases between the two ends.

The chain links TRBV4-3 to TRBJ1-1; the D gene is possibly TRBD1 (5 bases). The sample consisted of blood. The receptor comes from an older woman in good health. This CDR3 is CASSQEWGRVRSGFF. The CDR3 bases are TGCGCCAGCAGCCAAGAGTGGGGCAGGGTCCGATCCGGTTTCTTT.